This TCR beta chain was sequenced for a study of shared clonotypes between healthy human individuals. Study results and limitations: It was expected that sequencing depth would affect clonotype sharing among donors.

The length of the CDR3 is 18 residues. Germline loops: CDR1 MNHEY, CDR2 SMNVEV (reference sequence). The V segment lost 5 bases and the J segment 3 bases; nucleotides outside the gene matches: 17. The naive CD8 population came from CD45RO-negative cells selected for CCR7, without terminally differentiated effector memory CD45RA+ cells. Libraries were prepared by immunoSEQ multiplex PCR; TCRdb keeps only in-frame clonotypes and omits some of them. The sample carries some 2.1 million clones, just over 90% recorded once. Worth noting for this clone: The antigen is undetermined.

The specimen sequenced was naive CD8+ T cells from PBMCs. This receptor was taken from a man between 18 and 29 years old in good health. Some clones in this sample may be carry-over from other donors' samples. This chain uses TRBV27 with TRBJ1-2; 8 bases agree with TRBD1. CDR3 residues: CASSPRSSGQGSYYGYTF. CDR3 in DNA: TGTGCCAGCAGTCCACGAAGTTCCGGACAGGGATCGTACTATGGCTACACCTTC.